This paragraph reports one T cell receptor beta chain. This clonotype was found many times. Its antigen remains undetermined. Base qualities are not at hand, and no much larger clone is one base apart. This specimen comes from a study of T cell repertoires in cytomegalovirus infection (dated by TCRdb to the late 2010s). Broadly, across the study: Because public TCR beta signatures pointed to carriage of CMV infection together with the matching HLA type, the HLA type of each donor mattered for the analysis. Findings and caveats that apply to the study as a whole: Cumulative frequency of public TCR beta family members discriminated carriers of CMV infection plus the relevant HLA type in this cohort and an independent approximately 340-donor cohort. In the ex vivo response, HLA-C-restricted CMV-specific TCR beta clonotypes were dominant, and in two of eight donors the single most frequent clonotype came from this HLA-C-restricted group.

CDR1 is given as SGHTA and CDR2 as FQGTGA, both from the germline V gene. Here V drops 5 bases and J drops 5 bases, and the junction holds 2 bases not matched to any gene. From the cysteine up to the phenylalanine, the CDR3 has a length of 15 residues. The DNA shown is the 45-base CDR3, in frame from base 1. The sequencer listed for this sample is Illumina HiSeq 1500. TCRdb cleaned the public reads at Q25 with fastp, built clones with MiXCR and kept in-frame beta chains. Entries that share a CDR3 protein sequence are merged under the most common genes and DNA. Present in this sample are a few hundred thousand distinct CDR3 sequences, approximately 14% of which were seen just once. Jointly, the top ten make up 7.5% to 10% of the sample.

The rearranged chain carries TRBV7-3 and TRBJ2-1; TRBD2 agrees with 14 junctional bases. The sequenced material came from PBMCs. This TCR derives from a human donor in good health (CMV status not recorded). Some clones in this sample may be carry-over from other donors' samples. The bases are TGTGCCAGCAGCGCGGGACTAGCGGGAGACAATGAGCAGTTCTTC. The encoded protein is CASSAGLAGDNEQFF.